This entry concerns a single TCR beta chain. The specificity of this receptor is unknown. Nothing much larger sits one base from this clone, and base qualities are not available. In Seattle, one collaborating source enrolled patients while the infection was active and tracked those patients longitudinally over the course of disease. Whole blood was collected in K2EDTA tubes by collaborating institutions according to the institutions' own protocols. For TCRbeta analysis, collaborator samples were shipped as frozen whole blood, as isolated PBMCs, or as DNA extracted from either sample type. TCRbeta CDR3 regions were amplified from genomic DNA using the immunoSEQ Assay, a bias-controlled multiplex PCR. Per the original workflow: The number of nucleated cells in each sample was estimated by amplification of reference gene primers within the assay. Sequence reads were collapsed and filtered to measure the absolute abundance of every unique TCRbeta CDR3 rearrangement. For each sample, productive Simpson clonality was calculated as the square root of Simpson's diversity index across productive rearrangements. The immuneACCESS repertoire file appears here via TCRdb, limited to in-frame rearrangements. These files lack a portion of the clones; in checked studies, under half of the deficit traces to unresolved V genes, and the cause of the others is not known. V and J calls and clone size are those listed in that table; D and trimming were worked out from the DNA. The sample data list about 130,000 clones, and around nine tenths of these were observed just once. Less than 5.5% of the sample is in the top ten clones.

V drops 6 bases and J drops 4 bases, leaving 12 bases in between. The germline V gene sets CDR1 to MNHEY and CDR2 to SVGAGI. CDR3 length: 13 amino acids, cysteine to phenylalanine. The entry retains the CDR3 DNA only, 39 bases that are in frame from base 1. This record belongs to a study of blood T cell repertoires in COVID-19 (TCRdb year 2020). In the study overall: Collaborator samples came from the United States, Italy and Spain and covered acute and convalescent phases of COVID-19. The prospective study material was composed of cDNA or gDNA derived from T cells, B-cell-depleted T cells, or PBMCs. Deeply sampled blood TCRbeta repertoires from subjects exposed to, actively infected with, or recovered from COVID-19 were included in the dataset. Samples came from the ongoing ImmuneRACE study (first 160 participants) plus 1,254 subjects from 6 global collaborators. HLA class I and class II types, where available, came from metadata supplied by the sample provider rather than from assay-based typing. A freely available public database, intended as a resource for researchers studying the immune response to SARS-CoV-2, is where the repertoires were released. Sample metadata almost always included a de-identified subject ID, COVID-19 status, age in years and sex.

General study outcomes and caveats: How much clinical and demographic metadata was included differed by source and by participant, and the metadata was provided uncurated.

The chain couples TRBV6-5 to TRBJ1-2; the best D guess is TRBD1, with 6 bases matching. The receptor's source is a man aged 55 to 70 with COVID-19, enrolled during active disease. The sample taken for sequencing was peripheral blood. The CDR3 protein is CASRKQGPYGYTF. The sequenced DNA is TGTGCCAGCAGGAAACAGGGTCCCTATGGCTACACCTTC.